What follows are 22 T cell receptor beta chains derived from one specimen sequenced in a study of OX40 agonist ivuxolimab in advanced cancers. Library preparation employed the immunoSEQ multiplex PCR assay. In TCRdb, the immuneACCESS table is reduced to in-frame sequences with V and J assigned. These tables do not hold every clone; where another copy was compared, an unresolved V gene accounts for under half, and the others remain unexplained. The sample table lists 20,000 to 30,000 clones, about four fifths of them with a count of one. Jointly, the top ten make up approximately 2.2% of the sample. Source: CD4+ or CD8+ T cells sorted from blood, taken in a trial of the OX40 agonist ivuxolimab. The receptors here all came from an adult with an advanced solid tumor such as melanoma, head and neck, liver or kidney cancer.

This sequence joins TRBV9 and TRBJ1-4; D unclear. The CDR3 loop spans 16 amino acids. The V gene's germline CDR1 is SGDLS and CDR2 YYNGEE. V dropped 1 base and J dropped 0 bases, with 10 bases sitting between them. CDR3 sequence reads: CASSVLGQPTNEKLFF. The CDR3 bases are TGTGCCAGCAGCGTATTAGGGCAGCCAACTAATGAAAAACTGTTTTTT. Combining the CDR3 with reference TRBV9 and TRBJ1-4 gives the whole variable domain DSGVTQTPKHLITATGQRVTLRCSPRSGDLSVYWYQQSLDQGLQFLIQYYNGEERAKGNILERFSAQQFPDLHSELNLSSLELGDSALYFCASSVLGQPTNEKLFFGSGTQLSVL.

The V call is TRBV5-1, the J call TRBJ2-1, with 7 bases that match TRBD2. The CDR3 covers 15 residues. Germline trimming cut 0 bases from V and 2 bases from J; bases unmatched to any gene: 2. Germline CDR1 and CDR2: SGHRS and YFSETQ. The CDR3 bases are TGCGCCAGCAGCTTGGGGGAGGGGCCCTACAATGAGCAGTTCTTC. Translated: CASSLGEGPYNEQFF.

The rearrangement joins TRBV7-2 to TRBJ2-5; 7 nucleotides agree with TRBD2. With 2 bases clipped from V and 0 bases from J, the junction kept 6 bases outside the gene matches. The germline V gene has CDR1 SGHTA and CDR2 FQGNSA. CDR3 length: 16 amino acids. The CDR3 sequence is CASSLWGGGNQETQYF. The DNA for the CDR3 is TGTGCCAGCAGCTTATGGGGCGGGGGAAACCAAGAGACCCAGTACTTC.

V usage is TRBV6-5 and J usage is TRBJ2-5; no clear D. V was pared by 3 bases and J by 0 bases, with 8 bases between. The germline V gene has CDR1 MNHEY and CDR2 SVGAGI. This CDR3 region has 14 residues. The CDR3 loop is CASSYWYYQETQYF. DNA of the CDR3: TGTGCCAGCAGTTATTGGTACTACCAAGAGACCCAGTACTTC.

This chain connects TRBV19 to TRBJ2-1, with 9 bases lining up with TRBD1. Trimming cost V 4 bases and J 5 bases; bases outside gene matches: 9. Germline values: CDR1 LNHDA, CDR2 SQIVND (reference sequence). The CDR3 covers 16 residues. CDR3 DNA: TGTGCCAGTAGTACCGCTACAGGGGGCCGAAACAATGAGCAGTTCTTC. Its translation is CASSTATGGRNNEQFF.

This chain uses TRBV7-9 with TRBJ1-4; D is uncertain. CDR3 size: 16 residues. Trimming shortened V by 1 base and J by 0 bases, and 9 bases separated the two germline ends. The V gene's germline CDR1 is SEHNR and CDR2 FQNEAQ (reference sequence). CDR3 sequence: CASSLGSAATNEKLFF. The CDR3 DNA follows: TGTGCCAGCAGCTTAGGCAGCGCTGCAACTAATGAAAAACTGTTTTTT.

The chain carries TRBV6-1 and TRBJ2-3; 10 positions agree with TRBD2. Germline trimming cut 6 bases from V and 5 bases from J; bases unmatched to any gene: 8. This CDR3 is 15 amino acids long. Germline V gene data show CDR1 as MNHNS and CDR2 as SASEGT. The chain's CDR3 is CASSERTSGIDTQYF. CDR3 nucleotides: TGTGCCAGCAGCGAACGGACTAGCGGTATAGATACGCAGTATTTT.

The chain uses TRBV6-5 and TRBJ2-7; D is ambiguous. The V end lost 4 bases, the J end lost 2 bases, and 15 bases lay between the germline ends. This CDR3 spans 15 amino acids. Germline CDR1 reads MNHEY; CDR2 reads SVGAGI. This CDR3 reads CASSFRAHYPYEQYF. In DNA, the CDR3 is TGTGCCAGCAGTTTTCGGGCGCACTACCCCTACGAGCAGTACTTC.

CDR3 region: CASSLSVGRAGNEQFF. The CDR3 region has the DNA TGTGCCAGCAGCTTATCGGTCGGGAGGGCGGGCAATGAGCAGTTCTTC. The rearrangement joins TRBV7-3 to TRBJ2-1, with 8 bases matching TRBD2. CDR1 is SGHTA and CDR2 is FQGTGA in the germline V gene. The CDR3 sequence is 16 residues long. Losses at the gene ends were 2 bases for V and 6 bases for J; bases not matched to a gene: 9.

V and J are TRBV2 and TRBJ2-7, with D possibly being TRBD1 (5 bases). Germline CDR1 SNHLY, CDR2 FYNNEI. V was pared by 1 base and J by 3 bases, with 10 bases between. This CDR3 comprises 14 residues. The CDR3 spells CASSEGQGYYEQYF. CDR3 nucleotides: TGTGCCAGCAGTGAAGGGCAGGGCTACTACGAGCAGTACTTC. Complete variable domain (other parts from reference TRBV2 and TRBJ2-7): EPEVTQTPSHQVTQMGQEVILRCVPISNHLYFYWYRQILGQKVEFLVSFYNNEISEKSEIFDDQFSVERPDGSNFTLKIRSTKLEDSAMYFCASSEGQGYYEQYFGPGTRLTVT.

The rearrangement uses TRBV5-1 and TRBJ1-2; no clear D gene. The germline V gene encodes CDR1 SGHRS and CDR2 YFSETQ. The ends were cut back, 0 bases at V and 4 bases at J, with 10 bases in the middle. The CDR3 extends over 14 amino acids. CDR3 protein: CASSLEGTGYGYTF. For the CDR3, the DNA is TGCGCCAGCAGCTTGGAAGGCACCGGCTATGGCTACACCTTC. Full variable domain (missing parts from reference TRBV5-1 and TRBJ1-2): KAGVTQTPRYLIKTRGQQVTLSCSPISGHRSVSWYQQTPGQGLQFLFEYFSETQRNKGNFPGRFSGRQFSNSRSEMNVSTLELGDSALYLCASSLEGTGYGYTFGSGTRLTVV.

The chain couples TRBV30 to TRBJ1-2; no clear D. Germline CDR1 and CDR2: GTSNPN and SVGIG (reference sequence). The CDR3 is 13 residues long. Trimming took off 0 bases at V and 3 bases at J, with 8 bases between the two ends. CDR3 amino acids: CAWSVSGDYGYTF. For the CDR3, the DNA is TGTGCCTGGAGTGTATCCGGCGACTATGGCTACACCTTC.

This clone was counted only a few times. The J gene is TRBJ2-7, the V gene TRBV11-1; D is undetermined. Trimming removed 5 bases from V and 2 bases from J, with 13 bases in between. The V gene's germline CDR1 is SGHAT and CDR2 FQDESV (reference sequence). This CDR3 is 14 amino acids long. The CDR3 is CASSLSGPAYEQYF. In DNA, the CDR3 is TGTGCCAGCAGCCTTTCCGGGCCGGCCTACGAGCAGTACTTC.

This chain joins TRBV19 and TRBJ1-5; D might be TRBD1 (6 bases). The germline V and J ends were trimmed by 7 bases and 5 bases, with 15 bases remaining between them. CDR3 length: 14 residues. Germline assignment: CDR1 LNHDA and CDR2 SQIVND (reference sequence). The CDR3: CASTSGGGHQPQHF. The CDR3 region has the DNA TGTGCCAGTACCTCGGGAGGGGGGCATCAGCCCCAGCATTTT.

This chain uses TRBV7-8 with TRBJ1-5; D is unresolved. Trimming cost V 1 base and J 4 bases, with 5 bases left between them. In germline, CDR1 is SGHVS, CDR2 FQNEAQ. CDR3 length: 13 residues. Here the CDR3 reads CASSLVGNQPQHF. The CDR3 bases are TGTGCCAGCAGCTTAGTGGGGAATCAGCCCCAGCATTTT.

The chain joins TRBV7-8 to TRBJ1-5; unclear D gene. The germline V gene encodes CDR1 SGHVS and CDR2 FQNEAQ. There are 15 residues in the CDR3. V lost 5 bases, J lost 0 bases, and 11 bases lay in between. In DNA, the CDR3 is TGTGCCAGCAGCAAGGACGGGTATAGCAATCAGCCCCAGCATTTT. Its translation is CASSKDGYSNQPQHF.

The chain uses TRBV20-1 and TRBJ2-1, with TRBD1 as a possible D gene (7 bases). CDR1 is DFQATT and CDR2 is SNEGSKA in the germline V gene (reference sequence). This CDR3 comprises 11 residues. V dropped 5 bases and J dropped 6 bases, with 8 bases sitting between them. Here the CDR3 DNA reads TGCAGTGCTCAGGGGGGCAATGAGCAGTTCTTC. Translation: CSAQGGNEQFF.

The V gene is TRBV7-9, the J gene TRBJ2-3; D gene unclear. This CDR3 region has 15 residues. V gave up 1 base and J gave up 0 bases, with 8 bases separating them. Germline-derived CDR1 and CDR2 are SEHNR and FQNEAQ (reference sequence). For the CDR3, the DNA is TGTGCCAGCAGCTTAGTGTCAGGTAGCACAGATACGCAGTATTTT. It yields the protein CASSLVSGSTDTQYF.

This clone appeared a single time. The chain recombines TRBV6-1 with TRBJ1-1; the match to TRBD1 covers 9 bases. V lost 4 bases and J lost 6; bases outside the gene matches: 12. The CDR3 is made up of 16 amino acids. Germline V gene data show CDR1 as MNHNS and CDR2 as SASEGT. The CDR3 bases are TGTGCCAGCAGTGTTGCCGGGACAGGGTGGGCAGCTGAAGCTTTCTTT. Translation: CASSVAGTGWAAEAFF.

The chain employs TRBV28 and TRBJ1-4; the match to TRBD1 covers 9 bases. Germline V gene data show CDR1 as MDHEN and CDR2 as SYDVKM. This CDR3 has 15 residues. Trimming removed 5 bases from V and 5 bases from J; junction bases left unmatched: 6. Here the CDR3 DNA reads TGTGCCAGCAGTCTAACCGGGACAGGGAATGAAAAACTGTTTTTT. It specifies CASSLTGTGNEKLFF.

The genes are TRBV2 and TRBJ2-7, with 7 bases aligning to TRBD1. This CDR3 spans 14 amino acids. The trim removed 7 bases at V and 2 bases at J, leaving 8 bases unmatched. The germline CDR1 and CDR2 sequences are SNHLY and FYNNEI. In DNA, the CDR3 is TGTGCCAGCACCCAAGCCGGGACAGCCTACGAGCAGTACTTC. It codes for CASTQAGTAYEQYF.

The chain is built from TRBV10-3 and TRBJ2-1; 9 bases are a match to TRBD2. The junction had 5 bases not matched to a gene; V was cut back by 5 bases and J by 6 bases. Germline-derived CDR1 and CDR2 are ENHRY and SYGVKD. The CDR3 contains 14 residues. DNA for the CDR3: TGTGCCATCAGTCGTAGCGGGGGTAGCAATGAGCAGTTCTTC. Translated, it gives CAISRSGGSNEQFF.